Listed below are T cell receptor beta chains from one sample, sequenced in a study of CD8 T cells in Susac syndrome. MiXCR, run by TCRdb on the immunoSEQ multiplex PCR reads, gives a single entry per CDR3 protein. The sample has fewer than 350,000 distinct CDR3 sequences, roughly 94% seen once. Sequenced material: CD4+ T cells from PBMCs. The receptors shown here come from a human donor with multiple sclerosis. The CDR3 runs from the conserved cysteine through the conserved F or W. Each record gives: D gene, V gene, J gene, CDR3 protein. The D gene is left open where the match is weak.

>-|TRBV5-1|TRBJ1-5
CASSLTGSREPQHF
>-|TRBV7-2|TRBJ2-2
CASTPGRWDTGELFF
>-|TRBV7-3|TRBJ1-2
CASSAQGNYGYTF
>TRBD2|TRBV20-1|TRBJ2-5
CSAPPPLAGGPQGWWTQYF
>TRBD2|TRBV25-1|TRBJ2-1
CASSESPSGAYNEQFF
>-|TRBV4-2|TRBJ2-7
CASRAVGSYEQYF
>-|TRBV4-1|TRBJ1-5
CASSRVSWAYQPQHF
>TRBD2|TRBV7-9|TRBJ2-1
CASSARGPGVSGRADEQFF
>TRBD2|TRBV20-1|TRBJ2-1
CSAPTGTSGGTAYNEQFF
>-|TRBV12-3/TRBV12-4|TRBJ1-1
CASSAQGPMNTEAFF
>-|TRBV30|TRBJ2-7
CAWRDGSDEQYF
>-|TRBV29-1|TRBJ1-1
CSVEISVAGAFF
>TRBD1|TRBV9|TRBJ1-1
CASSGPQGKNTEAFF
>TRBD2|TRBV6-6|TRBJ2-2
CASSRMQAGGPGELFF
>TRBD2|TRBV7-9|TRBJ2-1
CASSLYSGSSYNEQFF
>-|TRBV5-1|TRBJ2-1
CASSLASGENEQFF
>TRBD1|TRBV4-1|TRBJ2-7
CASSHLGQGPSYEQYF
>TRBD2|TRBV7-2|TRBJ2-4
CASSYQRGENIQYF
>-|TRBV7-9|TRBJ2-2
CASSPAGLFTGELFF
>TRBD2|TRBV11-1|TRBJ2-2
CATQGGANTGELFF
>-|TRBV3-1|TRBJ2-1
CASSHPGVHRRVYNEQFF